This entry lists 26 T cell receptor beta chains sequenced from one sample in a study of radiotherapy plus CTLA-4 blockade in lung cancer. TCRdb's copy holds only in-frame clones and misses some; the assay was immunoSEQ multiplex PCR. The sample lists fewer than 35,000 clones, around 75% occurring once. Here the sequenced sample was peripheral blood, taken from a patient treated with radiotherapy plus ipilimumab. These TCRs come from a human donor with non-small cell lung cancer that progressed on radiotherapy plus ipilimumab.

The chain couples TRBV19 to TRBJ2-7; 7 nucleotides agree with TRBD2. With V trimmed by 4 bases and J by 2 bases, 8 bases remained unmatched. The CDR3 loop spans 15 amino acids. Germline V lookup: CDR1 LNHDA, CDR2 SQIVND (reference sequence). The DNA for the CDR3 is TGTGCCAGTAGTAGTGCCCTCAGCGGGGCCTACGAGCAGTACTTC. This translates into CASSSALSGAYEQYF. Supplemented by reference TRBV19 and TRBJ2-7, the full variable domain reads DGGITQSPKYLFRKEGQNVTLSCEQNLNHDAMYWYRQDPGQGLRLIYYSQIVNDFQKGDIAEGYSVSREKKESFPLTVTSAQKNPTAFYLCASSSALSGAYEQYFGPGTRLTVT.

The rearrangement uses TRBV6-5 and TRBJ2-3; D might be TRBD2 (6 bases). V was pared by 5 bases and J by 4 bases, with 16 bases between. Germline V gene lookup returns CDR1 MNHEY and CDR2 SVGAGI. CDR3 length: 15 residues. CDR3 amino acids: CASSLGAGIADTQYF. CDR3 bases: TGTGCCAGCAGTCTAGGTGCGGGGATCGCAGATACGCAGTATTTT.

This chain uses TRBV7-2 with TRBJ1-2; unclear D gene. The V end lost 5 bases, the J end lost 2 bases, and 12 bases lay between the germline ends. From germline, CDR1 is SGHTA and CDR2 FQGNSA. The CDR3 runs to 14 residues. As DNA, the CDR3 is TGTGCCAGCAGCCTAGGCAGGATAAACTATGGCTACACCTTC. Translation: CASSLGRINYGYTF.

This chain links TRBV2 with TRBJ1-1, with D hard to call. The germline V and J ends were trimmed by 8 bases and 6 bases, with 13 bases remaining between them. This CDR3 spans 12 amino acids. Germline CDR1 and CDR2: SNHLY and FYNNEI. In DNA form, the CDR3 reads TGTGCCAGCTTGAGGGTATCGGCTGAAGCTTTCTTT. Protein sequence: CASLRVSAEAFF.

The chain's CDR3 is CASSPTRRTAPSTDTQYF. The CDR3 DNA reads as TGTGCCAGTAGCCCCACAAGGAGGACGGCCCCCAGCACAGATACGCAGTATTTT. The chain combines TRBV19 with TRBJ2-3, with D possibly being TRBD2 (5 bases). Germline V gene data show CDR1 as LNHDA and CDR2 as SQIVND (reference sequence). This CDR3 is 18 amino acids long. Trimming pared 6 bases from V and 0 bases from J, leaving 22 bases between.

The genes are TRBV6-5 and TRBJ1-5; D not resolved. Germline values: CDR1 MNHEY, CDR2 SVGAGI. Trimming left V 0 bases short and J 4 bases short, with 10 bases between. CDR3 size: 15 residues. CDR3 protein: CASSYSGSTNQPQHF. The CDR3 bases are TGTGCCAGCAGTTACTCGGGGAGTACGAATCAGCCCCAGCATTTT.

The chain has TRBV4-2 and TRBJ2-1, with 7 bases that match TRBD1. This CDR3 region has 15 residues. The trim removed 8 bases at V and 2 bases at J, leaving 9 bases unmatched. Germline lookup yields CDR1 LGHNA and CDR2 YNFKEQ. DNA of the CDR3: TGTGCCAGCCAAACCGACAGGGCAACCTACAATGAGCAGTTCTTC. This translates into CASQTDRATYNEQFF.

The chain uses TRBV7-9 and TRBJ1-2, with 12 bases fitting TRBD1. V trimming: 5 bases; J trimming: 4 bases; junction bases outside the gene matches: 8. Germline CDR1 SEHNR, CDR2 FQNEAQ (reference sequence). The CDR3 sequence is 16 residues long. CDR3 coding DNA: TGTGCCAGCAGCACAGCCGGGACAGGGGGCCTCTATGGCTACACCTTC. Translation: CASSTAGTGGLYGYTF.

This clone was detected only once. The V gene is TRBV27, the J gene TRBJ2-2; 10 nucleotides align to TRBD2. The ends lost 5 bases at V and 5 bases at J; junction bases unmatched: 5. Germline V gene sequence: CDR1 MNHEY, CDR2 SMNVEV (reference sequence). The CDR3 has 15 residues. Here the CDR3 DNA reads TGTGCCAGCAGTCCGGGACTAGCGAGTACCGGGGAGCTGTTTTTT. Encoded protein: CASSPGLASTGELFF.

This chain joins TRBV6-5 and TRBJ1-1, with TRBD1 as a possible D gene (6 bases). Germline V gene data show CDR1 as MNHEY and CDR2 as SVGAGI. This CDR3 is built from 13 residues. Trimming took 6 bases from V and 3 from J, leaving 11 bases between them. In DNA form, the CDR3 reads TGTGCCAGCAGGTCGAACAGGGACACTGAAGCTTTCTTT. Translating it yields CASRSNRDTEAFF.

This clone is a singleton in its sample. This chain links TRBV6-5 with TRBJ2-7; 7 bases line up with TRBD2. This CDR3 comprises 13 residues. Germline trimming cut 6 bases from V and 7 bases from J; bases unmatched to any gene: 9. Germline V gene data show CDR1 as MNHEY and CDR2 as SVGAGI. In DNA, the CDR3 is TGTGCCAGCAGCCTCGGCGGGAGAAGAGAGCAGTACTTC. Translation: CASSLGGRREQYF.

This clone was detected only once. The rearrangement uses TRBV7-3 and TRBJ2-7; maybe TRBD1 (6 bases). The V and J ends lost 3 bases and 6 bases respectively, with 12 bases between them. CDR3 size: 13 residues. Germline V gene lookup returns CDR1 SGHTA and CDR2 FQGTGA. The CDR3 reads CASSFSEGGEQYF. The CDR3 DNA follows: TGTGCCAGCAGCTTCTCCGAAGGGGGCGAGCAGTACTTC.

This clone was recorded only once. The genes are TRBV11-2 and TRBJ1-1, with D tentatively TRBD1 (6 bases). The CDR3 is 17 residues long. V lost 5 bases and J lost 4, with 23 bases in between. Germline V CDR1 and CDR2: SGHAT, FQNNGV. CDR3 sequence: CASSPDSLNLGSTEAFF. As DNA, the CDR3 is TGTGCCAGCAGCCCGGACAGTCTCAATTTGGGTTCCACTGAAGCTTTCTTT.

The CDR3 sequence is CATSRDARRGNEQFF. CDR3 DNA: TGTGCCACCAGCAGAGATGCCCGACGGGGCAATGAGCAGTTCTTC. The gene calls are TRBV15 and TRBJ2-1, with a possible D match to TRBD2 (5 bases). The V and J ends lost 0 bases and 6 bases respectively, with 12 bases between them. The CDR3 extends over 15 amino acids. Germline-derived CDR1 and CDR2 are LNHNV and YYDKDF (reference sequence).

The chain has TRBV9 and TRBJ1-2, with 9 bases lining up with TRBD1. CDR1 SGDLS and CDR2 YYNGEE come from the germline V gene. The V gene end was trimmed by 3 bases and the J gene end by 2 bases; junction bases not matched to a gene: 8. This CDR3 region has 16 residues. The CDR3 coding sequence is TGTGCCAGCAGCGGGCGGGGAGGACAGGGGAACTATGGCTACACCTTC. Its translation is CASSGRGGQGNYGYTF.

V is TRBV27 and J is TRBJ2-1, with D perhaps matching TRBD2 (5 bases). Trimming left V 3 bases short and J 4 bases short, with 19 bases between. Germline CDR1 is MNHEY and CDR2 is SMNVEV (reference sequence). The CDR3 has 17 residues. This chain's CDR3 is CASSLSYGAGPYNEQFF. CDR3 sequence (DNA): TGTGCCAGCAGTTTGTCCTATGGTGCGGGCCCTTACAATGAGCAGTTCTTC.

This clone was counted a single time. V is TRBV6-5 and J is TRBJ1-6; no clear D gene. V was cut by 4 bases and J by 4 bases, with 8 bases left in between. The CDR3 runs to 14 residues. The germline V gene encodes CDR1 MNHEY and CDR2 SVGAGI. This chain's CDR3 is CASSFQMYNSPLHF. Written as DNA, the CDR3 is TGTGCCAGCAGTTTCCAGATGTATAATTCACCCCTCCACTTT.

The rearrangement joins TRBV7-8 to TRBJ2-6; D not resolved. Germline CDR1 SGHVS, CDR2 FQNEAQ. CDR3 length equals 15 residues. V was cut by 8 bases and J by 0 bases, with 11 bases left in between. CDR3 sequence (DNA): TGTGCCAGCTCCACGCCCCCCTCTGGGGCCAACGTCCTGACTTTC. This codes for CASSTPPSGANVLTF.

The chain uses TRBV30 and TRBJ1-2; D is perhaps TRBD1 (6 bases). This CDR3 is 16 amino acids long. Trimming left V 7 bases short and J 1 base short, with 22 bases between. Germline CDR1 and CDR2: GTSNPN and SVGIG (reference sequence). CDR3 sequence: CASKDRTEQFNYGYTF. The CDR3 region has the DNA TGTGCCTCGAAGGATCGGACAGAGCAATTTAACTATGGCTACACCTTC. Complete variable domain (other parts from reference TRBV30 and TRBJ1-2): SQTIHQWPATLVQPVGSPLSLECTVEGTSNPNLYWYRQAAGRGLQLLFYSVGIGQISSEVPQNLSASRPQDRQFILSSKKLLLSDSGFYLCASKDRTEQFNYGYTFGSGTRLTVV.

V is TRBV19 and J is TRBJ2-1, with D hard to call. Trimming pared 6 bases from V and 0 bases from J, leaving 15 bases between. Germline V gene sequence: CDR1 LNHDA, CDR2 SQIVND (reference sequence). The CDR3 loop spans 16 amino acids. The CDR3 here is CASSPYGVSSYNEQFF. In DNA form, the CDR3 reads TGTGCCAGTAGCCCGTATGGCGTGAGCTCCTACAATGAGCAGTTCTTC.

This chain joins TRBV7-6 and TRBJ2-7, with D maybe TRBD1 (5 bases). The V end lost 5 bases, the J end lost 4 bases, and 15 bases lay between the germline ends. CDR1 is SGHVS and CDR2 is FNYEAQ in the germline V gene. The length of the CDR3 is 14 residues. CDR3 bases: TGTGCCAGCAGCCCCAGGCTACAGGCGTACGAGCAGTACTTC. Its translation: CASSPRLQAYEQYF.

The sample holds one count of this clone. The chain links TRBV6-6 to TRBJ1-2; TRBD1 agrees at 7 bases. The V and J ends lost 5 bases and 5 bases, in that order; junction bases with no gene match: 8. Germline V gives CDR1 MNHNY, CDR2 SVGAGI (reference sequence). The CDR3 loop spans 14 amino acids. The CDR3, as DNA: TGTGCCAGCAGTCTGGCGTCAGGGGGATATGGCTACACCTTC. Residues: CASSLASGGYGYTF.

Only a few counts were recorded for this clone. The V gene is TRBV5-1, the J gene TRBJ2-3; D call uncertain. Germline CDR1 SGHRS, CDR2 YFSETQ. This CDR3 is built from 14 residues. V was cut by 0 bases and J by 2 bases, with 7 bases left in between. CDR3 coding DNA: TGCGCCAGCAGCTTGGTGGGTTACACAGATACGCAGTATTTT. It encodes CASSLVGYTDTQYF. Full variable domain (missing parts from reference TRBV5-1 and TRBJ2-3): KAGVTQTPRYLIKTRGQQVTLSCSPISGHRSVSWYQQTPGQGLQFLFEYFSETQRNKGNFPGRFSGRQFSNSRSEMNVSTLELGDSALYLCASSLVGYTDTQYFGPGTRLTVL.

V is TRBV28 and J is TRBJ2-7; D perhaps matches TRBD1 (6 bases). V was pared by 8 bases and J by 2 bases, with 19 bases between. The CDR3 consists of 15 residues. Per the germline V gene, CDR1 is MDHEN and CDR2 is SYDVKM. CDR3 DNA: TGTGCCAGCGCCCGGGAACCCGGGACAACCTACGAGCAGTACTTC. Protein product: CASAREPGTTYEQYF.

This sequence joins TRBV15 and TRBJ2-1; TRBD2 matches at 7 bases. CDR3 length: 14 residues. Losses at the gene ends were 5 bases for V and 8 bases for J; bases not matched to a gene: 9. Germline CDR1 and CDR2: LNHNV and YYDKDF (reference sequence). This CDR3 is CATSWSSGEDEQFF. DNA for the CDR3: TGTGCCACCAGCTGGTCTAGCGGAGAGGATGAGCAGTTCTTC.

The chain recombines TRBV25-1 with TRBJ2-1; weak D call: TRBD1 (5 bases). Germline V lookup: CDR1 MGHDK, CDR2 SYGVNS. This CDR3 contains 18 residues. V shed 3 bases and J shed 0 bases, with 18 bases lying between them. CDR3 sequence (DNA): TGTGCCAGCAGTGACCTAAAAGCAGGGTCGAGCTCCTACAATGAGCAGTTCTTC. Encoded protein: CASSDLKAGSSSYNEQFF.